Below are 19 T cell receptor beta chains sequenced from a single sample in a study of shared clonotypes between healthy human individuals. The repertoire was sequenced with immunoSEQ multiplex PCR; TCRdb's copy has only in-frame clones and lacks some. The table has 2 million to 2.5 million clones, approximately 95% seen once. Only CD45RO-negative cells positively selected for CCR7 counted as naive CD8 cells, so terminally differentiated effector memory CD45RA+ cells were excluded. The sample consisted of naive CD8+ T cells sorted from blood. The receptors here all came from a man aged 18 to 30 in good health.

CDR3 DNA: TGTGCCTGGGCCCTCGGACAGGGATATCGATCACCCCTCCACTTT. Translated, it gives CAWALGQGYRSPLHF. The rearrangement joins TRBV30 to TRBJ1-6; TRBD1 matches 8 bases. The germline gives CDR1 GTSNPN, CDR2 SVGIG (reference sequence). This CDR3 contains 15 residues. With 5 bases clipped from V and 10 bases from J, the junction kept 13 bases outside the gene matches.

V is TRBV4-3 and J is TRBJ2-5; 10 bases line up with TRBD1. Near its end, the DNA agrees better with TRBJ2-7, so the J call may be wrong. This CDR3 region has 15 residues. Germline V gene lookup returns CDR1 LGHNA and CDR2 YSLEER. The CDR3 spells CASSQVQDRGDEQYF. In nucleotides, the CDR3 is TGCGCCAGCAGCCAAGTTCAGGACAGGGGGGACGAGCAGTACTTC.

The chain's CDR3 is CASSEFVAGNAYEQYF. The DNA for the CDR3 is TGTGCCAGCAGTGAATTTGTGGCAGGGAATGCCTACGAGCAGTACTTC. The chain joins TRBV6-1 to TRBJ2-7, with D maybe TRBD1 (5 bases). CDR1 is MNHNS, CDR2 SASEGT, per germline. This CDR3 comprises 16 residues. With 2 bases removed from V and 2 bases from J, the gap between germline ends came to 16 bases.

This clone was observed once. The CDR3: CASRTDAGDQETQYF. In nucleotides, the CDR3 is TGTGCCAGCAGGACCGATGCAGGGGACCAAGAGACCCAGTACTTC. The chain links TRBV6-5 to TRBJ2-5; possible D gene TRBD1, 6 bases. Deletions cut 6 bases from V and 0 bases from J, with 14 bases between. This CDR3 is 15 amino acids long. CDR1 is MNHEY and CDR2 is SVGAGI in the germline V gene.

This clone was found many times. This chain uses TRBV10-2 with TRBJ1-1; D is uncertain. The CDR3 sequence is 11 residues long. Germline V lookup: CDR1 WSHSY, CDR2 SAAADI. The ends were cut back, 8 bases at V and 3 bases at J, with 7 bases in the middle. The CDR3 here is CASAFDTEAFF. The DNA of the CDR3 is TGCGCCAGCGCCTTCGACACTGAAGCTTTCTTT.

The chain employs TRBV2 and TRBJ2-7, with no clear D. Per the germline V gene, CDR1 is SNHLY and CDR2 is FYNNEI. The CDR3 extends over 13 amino acids. Trimming took 8 bases from V and 3 from J, leaving 14 bases between them. The CDR3 region is CASQESFDYEQYF. The CDR3, as DNA: TGTGCCAGCCAGGAATCATTTGACTACGAGCAGTACTTC.

This chain uses TRBV6-5 with TRBJ2-2; no firm D call. From germline, CDR1 is MNHEY and CDR2 SVGAGI. The CDR3 covers 13 residues. V gave up 4 bases and J gave up 4 bases, with 7 bases separating them. Here the CDR3 reads CASSLVSTGELFF. CDR3 nucleotides: TGTGCCAGCAGTTTAGTGTCCACCGGGGAGCTGTTTTTT.

A remark on this clone: This specimen includes other DNA sequences encoding the same CDR3. DNA for the CDR3: TGCAGTGCTAGAGTAGTCAATGAGCAGTTCTTC. Protein sequence: CSARVVNEQFF. The chain employs TRBV20-1 and TRBJ2-1; D unresolved. The CDR3 contains 11 residues. CDR1 and CDR2 from the germline V gene are DFQATT and SNEGSKA (reference sequence). V was cut by 1 base and J by 6 bases, with 4 bases left in between.

The chain carries TRBV19 and TRBJ2-3; perhaps TRBD2 as D (6 bases). The germline V and J ends were trimmed by 10 bases and 0 bases, with 8 bases remaining between them. Germline-derived CDR1 and CDR2 are LNHDA and SQIVND (reference sequence). The CDR3 length is 12 residues. In nucleotides, the CDR3 is TGTGCCATTGGGACTAGCACAGATACGCAGTATTTT. Encoded protein: CAIGTSTDTQYF.

This chain connects TRBV28 to TRBJ2-7; possible D gene TRBD2, 6 bases. Germline-derived CDR1 and CDR2 are MDHEN and SYDVKM. The CDR3 covers 14 residues. Between the trimmed V and J ends, which lost 3 bases and 0 bases, there was a span of 9 bases. This CDR3 is CASSFGGTSYEQYF. CDR3 sequence (DNA): TGTGCCAGCAGTTTTGGAGGGACCTCCTACGAGCAGTACTTC.

The chain carries TRBV27 and TRBJ1-6, with D uncertain. Between the trimmed V and J ends, which lost 6 bases and 9 bases, there was a span of 9 bases. The CDR3 is 12 residues long. CDR1 MNHEY and CDR2 SMNVEV come from the germline V gene (reference sequence). The CDR3 DNA reads as TGTGCCAGCAGCTCCGGTCCTTCACCCCTCCACTTT. It specifies CASSSGPSPLHF.

The V gene is TRBV4-3, the J gene TRBJ2-1; TRBD2 might be the D (6 bases). Germline V gene sequence: CDR1 LGHNA, CDR2 YSLEER. With 4 bases removed from V and 6 bases from J, the gap between germline ends came to 13 bases. There are 14 residues in the CDR3. This CDR3 reads CASSLQTSPNEQFF. CDR3 coding DNA: TGCGCCAGCAGCCTACAAACTAGCCCCAATGAGCAGTTCTTC.

This chain's CDR3 is CASSPSSGIHYNEQFF. CDR3 in DNA: TGTGCCAGCAGCCCTTCTAGCGGGATACACTACAATGAGCAGTTCTTC. The chain couples TRBV7-9 to TRBJ2-1; 9 bases are shared with TRBD2. With V trimmed by 5 bases and J by 3 bases, 8 bases remained unmatched. This CDR3 comprises 16 residues. In germline, CDR1 is SEHNR, CDR2 FQNEAQ (reference sequence). The complete variable domain, with remaining parts taken from reference TRBV7-9 and TRBJ2-1, reads DTGVSQNPRHKITKRGQNVTFRCDPISEHNRLYWYRQTLGQGPEFLTYFQNEAQLEKSRLLSDRFSAERPKGSFSTLEIQRTEQGDSAMYLCASSPSSGIHYNEQFFGPGTRLTVL.

The V call is TRBV2, the J call TRBJ2-7, with 9 nucleotides matching TRBD2. There are 16 residues in the CDR3. CDR1 is SNHLY and CDR2 is FYNNEI in the germline V gene. The V gene end was trimmed by 3 bases and the J gene end by 2 bases; junction bases not matched to a gene: 8. The CDR3 loop reads CASSDTATSGTYEQYF. CDR3 DNA: TGTGCCAGCAGTGATACCGCGACTAGCGGTACCTACGAGCAGTACTTC.

This clone was recorded only once. This rearrangement joins TRBV28 to TRBJ1-5; D call uncertain. The CDR3 is 14 residues long. Germline lookup yields CDR1 MDHEN and CDR2 SYDVKM. Trimming stripped 2 bases from V and 9 bases from J, with 14 bases between. Written as DNA, the CDR3 is TGTGCCAGCAGTTTAAACGGCGGAGTAGGGCCCCAGCATTTT. This codes for CASSLNGGVGPQHF.

V is TRBV10-3 and J is TRBJ2-2, with D perhaps matching TRBD1 (6 bases). Deletions cut 7 bases from V and 4 bases from J, with 19 bases between. Germline V CDR1 and CDR2: ENHRY, SYGVKD. The CDR3 loop spans 16 amino acids. The CDR3 DNA is TGTGCCATCAACCCAGGGGAGAGGAGGAGCACCGGGGAGCTGTTTTTT. It encodes CAINPGERRSTGELFF.

With regard to this clone: The sample contains more than one DNA sequence encoding this CDR3. The CDR3 sequence is CASSSSMNTEAFF. In DNA form, the CDR3 reads TGTGCCAGCAGCTCGTCTATGAACACTGAAGCTTTCTTT. The V gene is TRBV7-9, the J gene TRBJ1-1; D is uncertain. Trimming cost V 4 bases and J 0 bases, with 6 bases left between them. There are 13 residues in the CDR3. In germline, CDR1 is SEHNR, CDR2 FQNEAQ (reference sequence).

The J gene is TRBJ2-2, the V gene TRBV19; 7 bases match TRBD2. V trimming: 3 bases; J trimming: 3 bases; junction bases outside the gene matches: 7. There are 16 residues in the CDR3. Germline V gives CDR1 LNHDA, CDR2 SQIVND (reference sequence). The CDR3 DNA reads as TGTGCCAGTAGTATCCCTAGCGGAATTTACACCGGGGAGCTGTTTTTT. This gives the protein CASSIPSGIYTGELFF.

For this clone: At the DNA level, this CDR3 is encoded by other sequences in the same sample as well. The chain employs TRBV9 and TRBJ2-7; D might be TRBD2 (5 bases). Germline CDR1 SGDLS, CDR2 YYNGEE. Trimming stripped 2 bases from V and 0 bases from J, with 12 bases between. This CDR3 comprises 15 residues. In DNA form, the CDR3 reads TGTGCCAGCAGCGTCGGCGGAGGAGGCTCCTACGAGCAGTACTTC. Translation: CASSVGGGGSYEQYF.